Below, 25 T cell receptor beta chains from the same sample are listed, as sequenced in a study of cytotoxic CD8 clonotypes in ibrutinib-treated CLL. Clones were read by immunoSEQ multiplex PCR, and TCRdb kept only the in-frame ones, dropping some. This sample has some 310,000 clones, with just under 80% found just once. The material was PBMCs, obtained before ibrutinib treatment. Receptor source: a human donor with chronic lymphocytic leukemia.

This clone was seen a handful of times. V usage is TRBV5-1 and J usage is TRBJ1-5; D is unresolved. The germline CDR1 and CDR2 sequences are SGHRS and YFSETQ. The CDR3 is made up of 13 amino acids. Trimming took off 0 bases at V and 6 bases at J, with 7 bases between the two ends. This chain's CDR3 is CASSLGGSQPQHF. The DNA for the CDR3 is TGCGCCAGCAGCTTGGGAGGGAGTCAGCCCCAGCATTTT.

This clone was detected a few times. The chain has TRBV28 and TRBJ2-3, with TRBD2 matching 8 bases. Unmatched junction bases numbered 9, after V lost 3 bases and J lost 1 base. Germline V CDR1 and CDR2: MDHEN, SYDVKM. CDR3 size: 17 residues. CDR3 coding DNA: TGTGCCAGCAGTTTGTATGGTAGCGGGAAACGCACAGATACGCAGTATTTT. Protein: CASSLYGSGKRTDTQYF. Variable domain in full (rest from reference TRBV28 and TRBJ2-3): DVKVTQSSRYLVKRTGEKVFLECVQDMDHENMFWYRQDPGLGLRLIYFSYDVKMKEKGDIPEGYSVSREKKERFSLILESASTNQTSMYLCASSLYGSGKRTDTQYFGPGTRLTVL.

The chain recombines TRBV2 with TRBJ2-3; 9 nucleotides align to TRBD2. Germline V gives CDR1 SNHLY, CDR2 FYNNEI. The CDR3 loop spans 13 amino acids. With V trimmed by 4 bases and J by 8 bases, 4 bases remained unmatched. DNA of the CDR3: TGTGCCAGCAGTGTTAATAGCGGGGGTACGCAGTATTTT. Translated, it gives CASSVNSGGTQYF.

The chain joins TRBV25-1 to TRBJ2-7; D gene unclear. CDR1 and CDR2 from the germline V gene are MGHDK and SYGVNS. This CDR3 region has 11 residues. Trimming removed 8 bases from V and 1 base from J, with 6 bases in between. Here the CDR3 reads CASGPSYEQYF. CDR3 nucleotide sequence: TGTGCCAGCGGCCCTTCCTACGAGCAGTACTTC.

In this sample, this clone turned up once. This rearrangement joins TRBV29-1 to TRBJ2-5, with D unresolved. The germline CDR1 and CDR2 sequences are SQVTM and ANQGSEA. With 7 bases removed from V and 5 bases from J, the gap between germline ends came to 11 bases. The CDR3 length is 11 residues. CDR3 loop: CSATLGETQYF. The CDR3 DNA sequence: TGCAGCGCGACCTTGGGGGAGACCCAGTACTTC.

This chain uses TRBV29-1 with TRBJ2-7; tentative D call: TRBD1 (6 bases). Deletions cut 6 bases from V and 7 bases from J, with 22 bases between. The CDR3 loop spans 14 amino acids. The germline V gene has CDR1 SQVTM and CDR2 ANQGSEA. CDR3 protein: CSVATKWTEREQYF. DNA of the CDR3: TGCAGCGTCGCCACAAAATGGACAGAAAGGGAGCAGTACTTC.

This clone showed up just once. This rearrangement joins TRBV5-4 to TRBJ2-1; TRBD2 is a possible D gene (5 bases). V was cut by 2 bases and J by 7 bases, with 13 bases left in between. The CDR3 sequence is 14 residues long. Germline V gene lookup returns CDR1 SGHNT and CDR2 YYREEE (reference sequence). This chain's CDR3 is CASSLSGISNEQFF. The CDR3 DNA sequence: TGTGCCAGCAGCTTAAGCGGCATCTCGAATGAGCAGTTCTTC.

The chain couples TRBV18 to TRBJ2-5; D not resolved. This CDR3 has 14 residues. CDR1 is KGHSH and CDR2 is LQKENI in the germline V gene. Trimming shortened V by 6 bases and J by 5 bases, and 16 bases separated the two germline ends. DNA for the CDR3: TGTGCCAGCTCCTCGGGCGTTCAACAGGAGACCCAGTACTTC. Translating it yields CASSSGVQQETQYF.

This chain joins TRBV6-5 and TRBJ2-7; D is possibly TRBD2 (6 bases). Trimming shortened V by 0 bases and J by 2 bases, and 11 bases separated the two germline ends. CDR3 length: 15 amino acids. Per the germline V gene, CDR1 is MNHEY and CDR2 is SVGAGI. The CDR3 coding sequence is TGTGCCAGCAGTTACTCGACTAGTCTCGCCTACGAGCAGTACTTC. This encodes CASSYSTSLAYEQYF.

This clone turned up a few times. This rearrangement joins TRBV4-2 to TRBJ1-1, with a weak D call TRBD1 (6 bases). Trimming pared 6 bases from V and 1 base from J, leaving 12 bases between. The CDR3 covers 14 residues. Germline CDR1 is LGHNA and CDR2 is YNFKEQ. Written as DNA, the CDR3 is TGTGCCAGCAGTGTACAGGGCGGGAACACTGAAGCTTTCTTT. It translates to CASSVQGGNTEAFF.

In its sample, this clone was seen once. This rearrangement joins TRBV30 to TRBJ2-3; D gene ambiguous. This CDR3 comprises 10 residues. CDR1 and CDR2 (germline): GTSNPN, SVGIG (reference sequence). Trimming left V 2 bases short and J 6 bases short, with 3 bases between. CDR3 DNA: TGTGCCTGGAGTAGGGATACGCAGTATTTT. Translating gives CAWSRDTQYF.

Of note for this clone: One junction end disagrees with the germline gene, perhaps due to a read error. V and J are TRBV7-9 and TRBJ2-7; the match to TRBD1 covers 10 bases. The germline CDR1 and CDR2 sequences are SEHNR and FQNEAQ (reference sequence). There are 12 residues in the CDR3. CDR3: CASSLGGQGLDF. The CDR3 coding sequence is TGTGCCAGCAGCTTAGGGGGACAGGGGTTGGACTTC. Full variable domain (outside the CDR3, taken from reference TRBV7-9 and TRBJ2-7): DTGVSQNPRHKITKRGQNVTFRCDPISEHNRLYWYRQTLGQGPEFLTYFQNEAQLEKSRLLSDRFSAERPKGSFSTLEIQRTEQGDSAMYLCASSLGGQGLDFGPGTRLTVT.

CDR3 region: CASSLGTRGTGELFF. The CDR3 bases are TGTGCCAGCAGCTTGGGGACTAGGGGCACCGGGGAGCTGTTTTTT. The J gene is TRBJ2-2, the V gene TRBV5-4, with 7 bases matching TRBD2. The CDR3 has 15 amino acids. V gave up 0 bases and J gave up 4 bases; unmatched junction bases: 3. Per germline, CDR1 SGHNT and CDR2 YYREEE (reference sequence).

The V gene is TRBV9, the J gene TRBJ2-7; the match to TRBD2 covers 11 bases. CDR3 length: 15 residues. The germline gives CDR1 SGDLS, CDR2 YYNGEE. Trimming took 3 bases from V and 1 from J; bases not matched to a gene: 3. Here the CDR3 DNA reads TGTGCCAGCAGCGAGGGACTAGCGGAATCCTACGAGCAGTACTTC. Translated: CASSEGLAESYEQYF.

The rearrangement links TRBV29-1 to TRBJ1-4, with D perhaps TRBD1 (5 bases). The CDR3 is made up of 13 amino acids. Trimming pared 4 bases from V and 5 bases from J, leaving 11 bases between. The germline CDR1 and CDR2 sequences are SQVTM and ANQGSEA. The CDR3 coding sequence is TGCAGCGTTGGGACAAAGAACAATGAAAAACTGTTTTTT. This gives the protein CSVGTKNNEKLFF.

This chain links TRBV6-5 with TRBJ1-4, with D possibly matching TRBD1 (5 bases). The CDR3 length is 14 residues. Trimming stripped 6 bases from V and 9 bases from J, with 17 bases between. CDR1 is MNHEY, CDR2 SVGAGI, per germline. CDR3 sequence reads: CASSPAGVGQKLFF. DNA of the CDR3: TGTGCCAGCAGCCCCGCGGGGGTCGGACAAAAACTGTTTTTT.

This chain links TRBV2 with TRBJ2-1; 8 bases line up with TRBD1. The germline V gene has CDR1 SNHLY and CDR2 FYNNEI. The CDR3 has 16 amino acids. J gave up 4 bases and V 5 bases, and 10 bases lay outside the gene matches. The CDR3 spells CASSQLYGTGYNEQFF. The CDR3 bases are TGTGCCAGCAGTCAACTATACGGGACAGGATACAATGAGCAGTTCTTC.

This clone was picked up a small number of times. This chain joins TRBV25-1 and TRBJ1-2, with 7 bases lining up with TRBD1. The CDR3 is made up of 14 amino acids. Germline lookup yields CDR1 MGHDK and CDR2 SYGVNS. V dropped 3 bases and J dropped 5; count of bases not matched to a gene: 6. In nucleotides, the CDR3 is TGTGCCAGCAGTGAGCCAGGGGGGACTTATGGCTACACCTTC. Its translation is CASSEPGGTYGYTF.

V and J are TRBV7-2 and TRBJ2-5; D is possibly TRBD2 (7 bases). V lost 2 bases to trimming and J lost 5 bases, with 21 bases between them. This CDR3 contains 17 residues. The V gene's germline CDR1 is SGHTA and CDR2 FQGNSA. The CDR3 region has the DNA TGTGCCAGCAGCTTAAGTCCCTCGGGGGCGGGAGAGGAGACCCAGTACTTC. This gives the protein CASSLSPSGAGEETQYF.

V and J are TRBV27 and TRBJ2-2; 10 nucleotides match TRBD2. The CDR3 has 14 residues. The trim removed 2 bases at V and 6 bases at J, leaving 0 bases unmatched. Germline lookup yields CDR1 MNHEY and CDR2 SMNVEV (reference sequence). CDR3 region: CASSLLAGAGELFF. In DNA, the CDR3 is TGTGCCAGCAGTTTACTAGCGGGAGCCGGGGAGCTGTTTTTT.

This chain connects TRBV7-6 to TRBJ2-7, with 7 bases aligning to TRBD2. This CDR3 region has 12 residues. CDR1 is SGHVS and CDR2 is FNYEAQ in the germline V gene. V dropped 8 bases and J dropped 2; count of bases not matched to a gene: 3. CDR3 region: CASGGVAYEQYF. The CDR3 nucleotides read TGTGCCAGCGGGGGGGTAGCCTACGAGCAGTACTTC.

This clone was detected only a few times. This sequence joins TRBV28 and TRBJ1-2, with D uncertain. Germline V gives CDR1 MDHEN, CDR2 SYDVKM. Trimming pared 5 bases from V and 2 bases from J, leaving 6 bases between. This CDR3 has 12 residues. CDR3 residues: CASSLGNYGYTF. The DNA for the CDR3 is TGTGCCAGCAGTCTAGGCAACTATGGCTACACCTTC.

This chain joins TRBV9 and TRBJ1-1; D uncertain. V lost 0 bases to trimming and J lost 2 bases, with 8 bases between them. Looked up from germline, CDR1 is SGDLS and CDR2 is YYNGEE. The CDR3 has 14 residues. CDR3 sequence reads: CASSVEIHNTEAFF. The CDR3 coding sequence is TGTGCCAGCAGCGTAGAGATCCATAACACTGAAGCTTTCTTT.

The rearrangement links TRBV18 to TRBJ2-3, with 13 bases lining up with TRBD2. The CDR3 extends over 18 amino acids. With 6 bases clipped from V and 1 base from J, the junction kept 10 bases outside the gene matches. CDR1 KGHSH and CDR2 LQKENI come from the germline V gene. The CDR3 DNA reads as TGTGCCAGCTCTCTCCAAACCGGGACTAGCGGGGGCACAGATACGCAGTATTTT. Translated: CASSLQTGTSGGTDTQYF.

The rearrangement uses TRBV30 and TRBJ2-3, with 11 positions matching TRBD2. The germline gives CDR1 GTSNPN, CDR2 SVGIG (reference sequence). The CDR3 runs 18 residues. The trim removed 3 bases at V and 0 bases at J, leaving 11 bases unmatched. The chain's CDR3 is CAWRKPIRLAGSTDTQYF. CDR3 in DNA: TGTGCCTGGAGAAAACCCATCCGACTAGCGGGAAGCACAGATACGCAGTATTTT.